The TCR beta chain under discussion was sequenced for a study of T cell changes during pregnancy in multiple sclerosis. TCRdb's copy holds only in-frame clones and misses some; the assay was immunoSEQ multiplex PCR. The sample has tens of thousands of clones, around nine tenths seen once. There are 19 residues in the CDR3. The V gene end was trimmed by 2 bases and the J gene end by 2 bases; junction bases not matched to a gene: 14. The V gene's germline CDR1 is LNHDA and CDR2 SQIVND (reference sequence). V usage is TRBV19 and J usage is TRBJ2-7; 11 nucleotides line up with TRBD2. This TCR was sampled from a female donor with multiple sclerosis, enrolled in a pregnancy study. The specimen comprised CD8+ T cells from peripheral blood mononuclear cells, sampled before pregnancy. CDR3 in DNA: TGTGCCAGTAGTATATTCGGGACTAGCGGATCAACGGGCGCCTACGAGCAGTACTTC. As protein: CASSIFGTSGSTGAYEQYF.